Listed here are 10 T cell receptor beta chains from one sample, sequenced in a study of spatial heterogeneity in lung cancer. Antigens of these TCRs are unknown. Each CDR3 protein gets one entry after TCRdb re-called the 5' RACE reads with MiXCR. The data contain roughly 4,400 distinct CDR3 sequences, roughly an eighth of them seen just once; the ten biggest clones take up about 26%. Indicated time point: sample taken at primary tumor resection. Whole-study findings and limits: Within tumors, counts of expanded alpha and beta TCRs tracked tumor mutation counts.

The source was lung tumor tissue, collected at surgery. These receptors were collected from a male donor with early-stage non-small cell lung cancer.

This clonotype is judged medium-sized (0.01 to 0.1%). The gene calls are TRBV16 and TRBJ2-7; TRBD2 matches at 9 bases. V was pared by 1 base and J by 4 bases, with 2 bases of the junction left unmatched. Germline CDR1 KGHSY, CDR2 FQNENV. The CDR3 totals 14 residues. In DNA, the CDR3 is TGTGCCAGCAGCCAATTAGCGGGAGAGTACGAGCAGTACTTC. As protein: CASSQLAGEYEQYF.

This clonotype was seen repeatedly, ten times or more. The CDR3 protein is CASSLDRASVEQFF. The DNA of the CDR3 is TGTGCCAGCAGCTTAGATAGGGCATCGGTTGAGCAGTTCTTC. The genes are TRBV11-2 and TRBJ2-1; D ambiguous. The germline V and J ends were trimmed by 0 bases and 9 bases, with 12 bases remaining between them. CDR3 size: 14 residues. The germline gives CDR1 SGHAT, CDR2 FQNNGV.

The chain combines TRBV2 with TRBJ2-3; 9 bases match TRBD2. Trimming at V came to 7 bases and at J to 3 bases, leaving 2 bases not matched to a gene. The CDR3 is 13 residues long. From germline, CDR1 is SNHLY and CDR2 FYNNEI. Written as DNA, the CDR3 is TGTGCCAGCACTAGCGGGACAACAGATACGCAGTATTTT. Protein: CASTSGTTDTQYF.

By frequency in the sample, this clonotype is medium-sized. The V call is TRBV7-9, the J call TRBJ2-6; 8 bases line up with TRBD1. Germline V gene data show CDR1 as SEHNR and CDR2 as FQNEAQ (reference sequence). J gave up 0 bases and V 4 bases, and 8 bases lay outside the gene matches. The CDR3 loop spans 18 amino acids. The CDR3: CASSSPGQDFSGANVLTF. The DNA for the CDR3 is TGTGCCAGCAGCTCTCCGGGACAGGACTTCTCTGGGGCCAACGTCCTGACTTTC.

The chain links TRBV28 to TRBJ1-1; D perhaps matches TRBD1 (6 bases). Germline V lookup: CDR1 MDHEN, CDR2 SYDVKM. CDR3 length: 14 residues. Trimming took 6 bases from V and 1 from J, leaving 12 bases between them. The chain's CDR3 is CASSNGQKNTEAFF. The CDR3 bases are TGTGCCAGCAGCAACGGACAGAAGAACACTGAAGCTTTCTTT.

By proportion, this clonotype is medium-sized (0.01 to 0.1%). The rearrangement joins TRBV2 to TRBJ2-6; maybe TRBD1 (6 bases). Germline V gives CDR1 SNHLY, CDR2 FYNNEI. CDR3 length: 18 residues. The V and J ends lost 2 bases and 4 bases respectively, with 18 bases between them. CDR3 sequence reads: CASSEQRQVLSGANVLTF. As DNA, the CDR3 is TGTGCCAGCAGTGAACAGCGACAGGTACTCAGCGGGGCCAACGTCCTGACTTTC.

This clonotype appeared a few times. CDR3 coding DNA: TGTGCCAGCATGTGGTGGGACAATGAGCAGTTCTTC. Translation: CASMWWDNEQFF. The chain recombines TRBV6-1 with TRBJ2-1, with D unresolved. The CDR3 is 12 residues long. Germline-derived CDR1 and CDR2 are MNHNS and SASEGT. Trimming took 7 bases from V and 5 from J, leaving 9 bases between them.

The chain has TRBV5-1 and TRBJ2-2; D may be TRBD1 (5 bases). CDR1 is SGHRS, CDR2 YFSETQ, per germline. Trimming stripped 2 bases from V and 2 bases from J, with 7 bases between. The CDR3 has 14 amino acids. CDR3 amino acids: CASSLGQNTGELFF. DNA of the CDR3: TGCGCCAGCAGCTTAGGACAAAACACCGGGGAGCTGTTTTTT.

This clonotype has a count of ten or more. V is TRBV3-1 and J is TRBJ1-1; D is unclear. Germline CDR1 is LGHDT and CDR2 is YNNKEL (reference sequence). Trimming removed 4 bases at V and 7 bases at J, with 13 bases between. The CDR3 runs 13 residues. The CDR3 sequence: CASSLKDGLEAFF. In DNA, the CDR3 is TGTGCCAGCAGCCTAAAGGACGGCCTTGAAGCTTTCTTT.

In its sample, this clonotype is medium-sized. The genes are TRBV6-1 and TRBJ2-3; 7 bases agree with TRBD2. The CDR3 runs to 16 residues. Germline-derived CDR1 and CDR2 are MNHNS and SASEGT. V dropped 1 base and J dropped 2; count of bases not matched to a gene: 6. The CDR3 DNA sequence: TGTGCCAGCAGTGAAGAAGGCAGCGGGGCCACAGATACGCAGTATTTT. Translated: CASSEEGSGATDTQYF.